This section outlines one TCR beta chain sequence together with its context. The antigen this receptor binds is unknown. No base-level quality is on record; no much larger clone is a single base apart. The data derive from a study of long-term antiretroviral therapy in people with HIV (dated 2022 in TCRdb). In terms of the full investigation: The earliest samples were collected about a decade before the 2015 WHO recommendation for immediate ART, when ART was typically delayed until CD4 counts fell. A retrospective serial study tested whether ART initiation and durable HIV suppression were associated with changes in peripheral blood TRB repertoire composition and diversity. A total of roughly 200 cryopreserved PBMC samples came from 25 to 35 adults with confirmed HIV infection and were collected serially over a mean of approximately six years (range 1-12). About 35% of the 30 participants with HIV were female. Test extractions of a monoclonal T-cell line alongside some 36 polyclonal samples showed no cross-contamination during QIAcube processing.

The immunoSEQ hsTCRB v3.0 assay was used at survey level resolution for TRB variable region sequencing. TRB sequencing targeted a depth of about 40,000-55,000 T-cell genomes per sample. An Illumina MiSeq with a v3 150-cycle kit was used to sequence the pooled TRB libraries. Concerning the study's data processing: Repertoire analysis was performed in R inside a reproducible Nextflow workflow that covered QC, data transformation and analysis. LymphoSeq2, an R package for exploring AIRR-Seq data, was used to implement custom analyses. After excluding a few samples that yielded fewer than 5000 total TRB sequences, 188 HIV repertoires remained for analysis. Among the roughly 200 retained HIV repertoires, 59 were collected before ART initiation and about 130 were collected after ART initiation. Each repertoire was downsampled to 5000 TRB nucleotide sequences, and summary statistics were averaged across 100 downsampling iterations. Only TRB sequences with CDR3 regions of at least seven amino acids were retained for analysis. Diversity was measured with a Shannon entropy-derived clonality score and the Gini coefficient. In the repertoire networks, any two of the top 5000 CDR3 amino acid sequences were connected whenever the two sequences differed by an edit distance of one. For TRB CDR3 amino acid sequences, antigen specificity groups and MHC restriction were predicted with GLIPH2. Known CMV, EBV, HIV or tissue antigen associations were flagged by matching CDR3 amino acid sequences against VDJdb and McPAS-TCR. Pre-ART, post-ART and control groups were compared with Wilcoxon signed-rank tests and Holm-Bonferroni correction. Here the immuneACCESS table is served through TCRdb, limited to in-frame sequences with V and J called. Missing clones are a known gap in these copies; in checked studies unresolved V genes cover under half, and the rest lacks a known reason. V, J and clone size were drawn from that table, and D and trimming were deduced from the DNA. A total of more than 25,000 clones appear in this sample, around 97% of them only once. The ten most abundant clones make up 1.9% of the sample.

Results and caveats for the whole study, not just this receptor: No data were available on ART adherence, viral resistance or therapy changes, limiting inferences about post-ART repertoire changes. Starting ART was linked to a significant rise in TRB diversity, yet even with long-term ART the diversity remained significantly lower than in transplant donor controls. Expanded TRB clones identified before ART initiation dominated the repertoire at all time points, although this dominance fluctuated and declined in many PLHIV after ART. HIV repertoires had narrower CDR3 length ranges than controls, and the network structure suggested an antigen-experienced repertoire that shifted only slightly toward naive after ART. The samples were dated from about 2003 to 2017, and the ART regimens that were used may be less effective than current ART regimens. Limited PBMC availability meant only the TCR beta chain was sequenced, without alpha chain pairing. Unsorted PBMC were profiled instead of sorted CD4+ and CD8+ T cells because pre-ART samples had limited cell numbers.

To be included, a participant needed at least one PBMC sample from before ART initiation plus at least two post-ART samples. Every participant with HIV received treatment in the United States of America. Cryopreserved samples of about 1-10 million PBMC were thawed and washed before DNA extraction. At the time of the earliest PBMC sample for each participant with HIV, ages ranged from roughly 23 to 55 years. PBMC samples from each participant spanned 1-4 timepoints before ART initiation and 2-8 timepoints after ART initiation, with a median of 7 samples. For every participant, serial HIV viral load, CD4+ T-cell count, ART history and demographic data were obtained. Genomic DNA was extracted from unsorted PBMC with a Qiagen kit on a QIAcube, with processing performed in batches of 12 samples. Looking up the germline V gene (reference sequence) yields CDR1 GTSNPN and CDR2 SVGIG. V is cut by 5 bases and J by 4 bases, and the space between the germline ends is 12 bases. From the cysteine through the phenylalanine, the CDR3 covers 13 amino acids. Just the 39-base CDR3 DNA is kept, in frame starting at base 1.

Here the chain combines TRBV30 and TRBJ2-1; the D element could tentatively be TRBD1 or TRBD2, as 5 bases agree for each. The source is a young man with HIV. Sequencing was performed on unsorted PBMCs, taken 7.6 years after starting antiretroviral therapy. The nucleotides are TGTGCCTGGGCCGGGGCCCCATACAATGAGCAGTTCTTC. Its protein product is CAWAGAPYNEQFF.